Shown below are 21 T cell receptor beta chains from a single sample sequenced in a study of shared clonotypes between healthy human individuals. The table came from immunoSEQ multiplex PCR; TCRdb's copy has only in-frame clones and leaves some out. The sample has about 2 million clones; about 95% are singletons. CD45RO-negative, CCR7-positively selected cells formed the naive CD8 fraction, excluding terminally differentiated effector memory CD45RA+ cells. Sample: naive CD8+ T cells sorted from blood. The origin of the receptors is a man between 18 and 35 years old in good health.

V is TRBV11-2 and J is TRBJ2-1; TRBD2 aligns across 10 bases. The CDR3 spans 16 residues. V lost 2 bases to trimming and J lost 4 bases; unmatched junction nucleotides: 5. CDR1 and CDR2 from the germline V gene are SGHAT and FQNNGV. CDR3 sequence (DNA): TGTGCCAGCAGCTTACAAATAGCGGGGGGATACAATGAGCAGTTCTTC. As protein: CASSLQIAGGYNEQFF.

V gene TRBV9 combines with J gene TRBJ1-2; D remains ambiguous. V was pared by 2 bases and J by 3 bases, with 14 bases between. The CDR3 is made up of 15 amino acids. Germline CDR1 and CDR2: SGDLS and YYNGEE. The CDR3 DNA follows: TGTGCCAGCAGCGTCGCGGAGTTCTTGGACTATGGCTACACCTTC. It translates to CASSVAEFLDYGYTF.

In regard to this clone: Other DNA sequences in this specimen translate into the identical CDR3. The chain has TRBV4-1 and TRBJ1-5, with D maybe TRBD1 (5 bases). In germline, CDR1 is MGHRA, CDR2 YSYEKL. Trimming stripped 0 bases from V and 7 bases from J, with 7 bases between. The CDR3 sequence is 13 residues long. As DNA, the CDR3 is TGCGCCAGCAGCCAAGAGGGGGGACAGCCCCAGCATTTT. Protein sequence: CASSQEGGQPQHF.

The chain combines TRBV5-4 with TRBJ2-3; D is perhaps TRBD1 or TRBD2 (6 bases each). Germline values: CDR1 SGHNT, CDR2 YYREEE (reference sequence). V shed 4 bases and J shed 1 base, with 25 bases lying between them. This CDR3 comprises 19 residues. The CDR3 reads CASSEGGLAPRGGTDTQYF. CDR3 coding DNA: TGTGCCAGCAGCGAAGGGGGTCTAGCGCCCAGAGGTGGCACAGATACGCAGTATTTT.

CDR3 residues: CAWRDSSEQYF. The CDR3 DNA reads as TGTGCCTGGAGAGACTCCAGCGAGCAGTACTTC. The rearrangement uses TRBV30 and TRBJ2-7; D not certain. CDR3 size: 11 residues. V was cut by 3 bases and J by 6 bases, with 9 bases left in between. Germline CDR1 reads GTSNPN; CDR2 reads SVGIG (reference sequence).

The chain employs TRBV13 and TRBJ2-3; 10 nucleotides align to TRBD1. Germline assignment: CDR1 PRHDT and CDR2 FYEKMQ (reference sequence). Trimming cost V 2 bases and J 3 bases; bases outside gene matches: 5. This CDR3 contains 16 residues. Here the CDR3 reads CASSLRDRGVTDTQYF. CDR3 in DNA: TGTGCCAGCAGCTTAAGGGACAGGGGTGTGACAGATACGCAGTATTTT.

The chain is built from TRBV27 and TRBJ2-1; 8 nucleotides align to TRBD1. Germline V gene data show CDR1 as MNHEY and CDR2 as SMNVEV (reference sequence). This CDR3 has 14 residues. Trimming cost V 8 bases and J 2 bases; bases outside gene matches: 5. The CDR3: CASGPDRAYNEQFF. DNA of the CDR3: TGTGCCAGCGGACCGGACAGGGCCTACAATGAGCAGTTCTTC.

This chain connects TRBV7-3 to TRBJ1-2, with D maybe TRBD1 (6 bases). The length of the CDR3 is 16 residues. Trimming shortened V by 0 bases and J by 8 bases, and 19 bases separated the two germline ends. Germline assignment: CDR1 SGHTA and CDR2 FQGTGA. CDR3 sequence (DNA): TGTGCCAGCAGCTTAACAGCGAGTTACAGGGCATTGGGCTACACCTTC. It is translated as CASSLTASYRALGYTF. Full variable domain (outside the CDR3, taken from reference TRBV7-3 and TRBJ1-2): GAGVSQTPSNKVTEKGKYVELRCDPISGHTALYWYRQSLGQGPEFLIYFQGTGAADDSGLPNDRFFAVRPEGSVSTLKIQRTERGDSAVYLCASSLTASYRALGYTFGSGTRLTVV.

The chain carries TRBV21-1 and TRBJ2-6; TRBD2 reflects the table's D call only, with no check against the DNA. TRBV21-1 is designated a pseudogene. The CDR3 contains 19 residues. The CDR3 DNA sequence: TGTGCCAGCAGCAAAATGCGGCGGGGGCCCCCCTCTGGGGCCAACGTCCTGACTTTC. Its translation is CASSKMRRGPPSGANVLTF.

This clone has just one count. The chain combines TRBV5-6 with TRBJ2-1; 11 bases line up with TRBD2. Trimming took 0 bases from V and 4 from J; bases not matched to a gene: 3. The germline CDR1 and CDR2 sequences are SGHDT and YYEEEE. This CDR3 comprises 16 residues. CDR3 in amino acids: CASSLETSGDYNEQFF. CDR3 DNA sequence: TGTGCCAGCAGCTTGGAGACTAGCGGGGATTACAATGAGCAGTTCTTC.

As regards this clone: Its ends do not fully match the called genes, so a read error is possible. The chain recombines TRBV2 with TRBJ1-4; the D is unclear. The CDR3 extends over 14 amino acids. Germline V gives CDR1 SNHLY, CDR2 FYNNEI. The DNA for the CDR3 is TGTGCCAGCTGTGAAAGGGTTATTAATGAAAAACTGTTTTTT. Translation gives CASCERVINEKLFF.

The V gene is TRBV19, the J gene TRBJ1-6; 9 bases are shared with TRBD1. The ends lost 5 bases at V and 7 bases at J; junction bases unmatched: 9. The CDR3 is 16 residues long. In germline, CDR1 is LNHDA, CDR2 SQIVND (reference sequence). This CDR3 reads CASSFSGTGLNSPLHF. For the CDR3, the DNA is TGTGCCAGTAGTTTCTCCGGGACAGGGCTCAATTCACCCCTCCACTTT.

CDR3 residues: CASSRTSGRIYEQFF. The CDR3 DNA sequence: TGTGCCAGCAGCAGGACTAGCGGGAGAATCTATGAGCAGTTCTTC. The chain is built from TRBV11-2 and TRBJ2-1; 13 bases align to TRBD2. This CDR3 region has 15 residues. Germline assignment: CDR1 SGHAT and CDR2 FQNNGV. With V trimmed by 5 bases and J by 8 bases, 6 bases remained unmatched. The whole variable domain, remainder taken from reference TRBV11-2 and TRBJ2-1, is EAGVAQSPRYKIIEKRQSVAFWCNPISGHATLYWYQQILGQGPKLLIQFQNNGVVDDSQLPKDRFSAERLKGVDSTLKIQPAKLEDSAVYLCASSRTSGRIYEQFFGPGTRLTVL.

This chain uses TRBV11-2 with TRBJ1-3; the D gene is possibly TRBD1 (6 bases). The CDR3 loop spans 15 amino acids. Germline lookup yields CDR1 SGHAT and CDR2 FQNNGV. V was pared by 0 bases and J by 3 bases, with 9 bases between. CDR3 DNA: TGTGCCAGCAGCTTAGACAGGGGAGTTGGAAACACCATATATTTT. This sequence encodes CASSLDRGVGNTIYF.

The genes are TRBV7-6 and TRBJ2-7; 11 bases are a match to TRBD2. In germline, CDR1 is SGHVS, CDR2 FNYEAQ. The length of the CDR3 is 15 residues. V lost 5 bases, J lost 1 base, and 4 bases stayed unmatched. Here the CDR3 reads CASSPLAGESYEQYF. CDR3 bases: TGTGCCAGCAGCCCACTAGCGGGAGAATCCTACGAGCAGTACTTC.

CDR3 region: CASSFPDLMRQQTNYGYTF. CDR3 nucleotide sequence: TGTGCCAGCAGTTTTCCCGATCTTATGCGACAGCAGACTAACTATGGCTACACCTTC. The chain recombines TRBV28 with TRBJ1-2; perhaps TRBD1 as D (5 bases). The CDR3 covers 19 residues. V gave up 3 bases and J gave up 0 bases, with 23 bases separating them. Germline-derived CDR1 and CDR2 are MDHEN and SYDVKM.

A remark on this clone: Other DNA sequences in this specimen translate into the identical CDR3. The gene calls are TRBV5-1 and TRBJ2-2, with a weak D call TRBD2 (5 bases). CDR1 SGHRS and CDR2 YFSETQ come from the germline V gene. The V end lost 2 bases, the J end lost 6 bases, and 11 bases lay between the germline ends. The CDR3 runs 14 residues. CDR3 coding DNA: TGCGCCAGCAGCTTTCGCGGAGGCGCCGGGGAGCTGTTTTTT. Protein sequence: CASSFRGGAGELFF.

The chain carries TRBV5-6 and TRBJ1-1, with a weak D call TRBD1 (6 bases). The V gene lost 1 base and the J gene lost 1 base, with 14 bases spanning the gap. CDR3 length: 16 residues. Germline CDR1 and CDR2: SGHDT and YYEEEE. CDR3 sequence reads: CASSLPGDVGNTEAFF. CDR3 DNA sequence: TGTGCCAGCAGCTTGCCAGGGGACGTAGGGAACACTGAAGCTTTCTTT.

V is TRBV4-1 and J is TRBJ1-6; TRBD1 agrees at 7 bases. Trimming took 2 bases from V and 10 from J; bases not matched to a gene: 17. The germline V gene encodes CDR1 MGHRA and CDR2 YSYEKL. The CDR3 loop spans 18 amino acids. The CDR3, as DNA: TGCGCCAGCAGCCAAAGCCCGACAGGGTTTGGCGCGGGATCACCCCTCCACTTT. Amino acid sequence: CASSQSPTGFGAGSPLHF.

The genes are TRBV27 and TRBJ2-1, with 8 bases lining up with TRBD1. The CDR3 has 15 amino acids. The germline V gene encodes CDR1 MNHEY and CDR2 SMNVEV (reference sequence). V gave up 4 bases and J gave up 5 bases; unmatched junction bases: 7. For the CDR3, the DNA is TGTGCCAGCAGTTCTGTCGGGACAGGCGACAATGAGCAGTTCTTC. Translating gives CASSSVGTGDNEQFF.

This clone came up once. This chain links TRBV19 with TRBJ2-3; possibly TRBD1 for D (5 bases). CDR1 LNHDA and CDR2 SQIVND come from the germline V gene (reference sequence). The CDR3 is 15 residues long. With 1 base removed from V and 2 bases from J, the gap between germline ends came to 10 bases. CDR3 coding DNA: TGTGCCAGTAGTATAGGGAGACAGTCCACAGATACGCAGTATTTT. Translated: CASSIGRQSTDTQYF.